The 28 T cell receptor beta chains in this list originate from one sample, sequenced in a study of T cell responses to AZD1222 COVID-19 vaccine. The table came from immunoSEQ multiplex PCR; TCRdb's copy has only in-frame clones and leaves some out. The data contain some 86,000 clones, around nine tenths of them seen just once; the ten biggest clones take up about 7%. The sample consisted of peripheral blood, taken 28 days after the second AZD1222 dose. These receptors were obtained from an adult who received the AZD1222 COVID-19 vaccine.

The rearrangement joins TRBV5-5 to TRBJ1-1, with D tentatively TRBD1 (6 bases). CDR3 size: 16 residues. Per germline, CDR1 SGHKS and CDR2 YYEKEE (reference sequence). V was trimmed by 2 bases and J by 1 base, leaving 15 bases between them. The CDR3 sequence: CASSLVTGRRNTEAFF. The CDR3 nucleotides are TGTGCCAGCAGCTTAGTTACAGGGAGGAGGAACACTGAAGCTTTCTTT.

V is TRBV27 and J is TRBJ1-3, with TRBD1 matching 9 bases. The germline V gene encodes CDR1 MNHEY and CDR2 SMNVEV (reference sequence). V lost 5 bases and J lost 4; bases outside the gene matches: 0. This CDR3 spans 13 amino acids. CDR3 coding DNA: TGTGCCAGCAGTGGGACAGGGGGAAACACCATATATTTT. It yields the protein CASSGTGGNTIYF.

This rearrangement joins TRBV28 to TRBJ1-2; possibly TRBD1 for D (6 bases). Germline lookup yields CDR1 MDHEN and CDR2 SYDVKM. Trimming took 7 bases from V and 4 from J, leaving 16 bases between them. CDR3 size: 14 residues. CDR3 nucleotide sequence: TGTGCCAGCAACCCCGGGACACTGTTCTATGGCTACACCTTC. This encodes CASNPGTLFYGYTF.

The rearrangement links TRBV9 to TRBJ2-1, with D maybe TRBD1 (5 bases). The germline gives CDR1 SGDLS, CDR2 YYNGEE. The CDR3 consists of 16 residues. Trimming cost V 0 bases and J 0 bases, with 10 bases left between them. CDR3 sequence: CASSVEGESSYNEQFF. The CDR3 DNA follows: TGTGCCAGCAGCGTAGAAGGGGAAAGCTCCTACAATGAGCAGTTCTTC.

Here the CDR3 reads CASRTGPSTDTQYF. In nucleotides, the CDR3 is TGCGCCAGCAGGACAGGTCCCAGCACAGATACGCAGTATTTT. The chain recombines TRBV5-1 with TRBJ2-3, with TRBD1 as a possible D gene (6 bases). Germline-derived CDR1 and CDR2 are SGHRS and YFSETQ. V gave up 5 bases and J gave up 0 bases, with 10 bases separating them. The CDR3 runs to 14 residues.

This chain connects TRBV27 to TRBJ1-6, with D perhaps TRBD1 (6 bases). Deletions cut 2 bases from V and 9 bases from J, with 11 bases between. Germline V gene sequence: CDR1 MNHEY, CDR2 SMNVEV (reference sequence). The CDR3 is 14 residues long. CDR3 amino acids: CASSLEGQSSPLHF. CDR3 DNA sequence: TGTGCCAGCAGTTTAGAAGGACAGAGTTCACCCCTCCACTTT.

This rearrangement joins TRBV5-1 to TRBJ1-3, with D maybe TRBD1 (5 bases). The V and J ends lost 3 bases and 0 bases respectively, with 10 bases between them. The V gene's germline CDR1 is SGHRS and CDR2 YFSETQ. This CDR3 spans 15 amino acids. The CDR3 sequence: CASSSTAYSGNTIYF. CDR3 coding DNA: TGCGCCAGCAGCTCGACAGCTTACTCTGGAAACACCATATATTTT.

The V call is TRBV12-3 or TRBV12-4, the J call TRBJ1-2; D perhaps matches TRBD1 (5 bases). The CDR3 contains 13 residues. Trimming shortened V by 5 bases and J by 8 bases, and 15 bases separated the two germline ends. The CDR3 spells CASSPQAAKGYTF. The CDR3 nucleotides are TGTGCCAGCAGTCCACAGGCGGCTAAAGGCTACACCTTC.

In this sample, this clone turned up a few times. The CDR3 DNA reads TGTGCCAGCAGTTTAGGGGGGGCAACTAATGAAAAACTGTTTTTT. This codes for CASSLGGATNEKLFF. The chain uses TRBV28 and TRBJ1-4; TRBD1 is a possible D gene (5 bases). The CDR3 runs to 15 residues. Germline V gives CDR1 MDHEN, CDR2 SYDVKM. V lost 2 bases to trimming and J lost 0 bases, with 7 bases between them.

This clone was observed a handful of times. The chain uses TRBV7-2 and TRBJ1-4, with D perhaps TRBD1 (5 bases). The CDR3 runs 15 residues. V dropped 3 bases and J dropped 5 bases, with 13 bases sitting between them. Per germline, CDR1 SGHTA and CDR2 FQGNSA. The CDR3 DNA follows: TGTGCCAGCAGCTTTAACGGGGGTATGAATGAAAAACTGTTTTTT. Translating it yields CASSFNGGMNEKLFF.

This chain joins TRBV18 and TRBJ1-4; no firm D call. CDR1 is KGHSH, CDR2 LQKENI, per germline. Trimming took 0 bases from V and 3 from J, leaving 8 bases between them. The CDR3 is 15 amino acids. The DNA of the CDR3 is TGTGCCAGCTCACCACCTCCGGAGCCTAATGAAAAACTGTTTTTT. This encodes CASSPPPEPNEKLFF.

The rearrangement links TRBV6-6 to TRBJ1-5; TRBD1 agrees at 8 bases. V dropped 5 bases and J dropped 1; count of bases not matched to a gene: 10. The CDR3 has 17 amino acids. Germline V gives CDR1 MNHNY, CDR2 SVGAGI (reference sequence). DNA of the CDR3: TGTGCCAGCAGTCTCACATCAGGACAGGGAAGCAATCAGCCCCAGCATTTT. Protein: CASSLTSGQGSNQPQHF.

The rearrangement links TRBV7-9 to TRBJ2-1, with 7 positions matching TRBD2. After removal of 5 bases from V and 4 bases from J, the junction contained 11 bases not matched to a gene. This CDR3 is 16 amino acids long. Germline CDR1 is SEHNR and CDR2 is FQNEAQ (reference sequence). As DNA, the CDR3 is TGTGCCAGCAGCCACTACCAGACTAGCCCGTACAATGAGCAGTTCTTC. Protein: CASSHYQTSPYNEQFF.

V and J are TRBV7-3 and TRBJ2-5, with 8 bases fitting TRBD2. The CDR3 runs 15 residues. V lost 1 base, J lost 2 bases, and 3 bases stayed unmatched. Germline-derived CDR1 and CDR2 are SGHTA and FQGTGA. The CDR3 bases are TGTGCCAGCAGCTTAAGAGCGGGAGAGCAAGAGACCCAGTACTTC. Encoded protein: CASSLRAGEQETQYF.

This chain joins TRBV15 and TRBJ2-5; TRBD2 aligns across 9 bases. V trimming: 6 bases; J trimming: 0 bases; junction bases outside the gene matches: 2. The CDR3 totals 14 residues. The germline gives CDR1 LNHNV, CDR2 YYDKDF (reference sequence). CDR3 coding DNA: TGTGCCACCAGGCTAGCGGGATACCAAGAGACCCAGTACTTC. It codes for CATRLAGYQETQYF.

The V and J genes are TRBV9 and TRBJ2-3; D might be TRBD2 (5 bases). The CDR3 loop spans 15 amino acids. Trimming left V 3 bases short and J 4 bases short, with 15 bases between. CDR1 SGDLS and CDR2 YYNGEE come from the germline V gene. This CDR3 reads CASSETGISPDTQYF. The CDR3 coding sequence is TGTGCCAGCAGCGAGACGGGGATTTCACCAGATACGCAGTATTTT.

V and J are TRBV5-1 and TRBJ2-1; 7 positions agree with TRBD2. The trim removed 4 bases at V and 4 bases at J, leaving 8 bases unmatched. CDR1 and CDR2 from the germline V gene are SGHRS and YFSETQ. This CDR3 has 15 residues. The CDR3: CASSDTGGRYNEQFF. The CDR3 coding sequence is TGCGCCAGCAGCGACACGGGAGGTCGGTACAATGAGCAGTTCTTC.

The chain couples TRBV10-2 to TRBJ1-1; D remains ambiguous. The ends were cut back, 2 bases at V and 6 bases at J, with 7 bases in the middle. The V gene's germline CDR1 is WSHSY and CDR2 SAAADI. This CDR3 contains 12 residues. The DNA for the CDR3 is TGCGCCAGCAGTGAGACAAATTCTGAAGCTTTCTTT. It yields the protein CASSETNSEAFF.

The chain uses TRBV12-5 and TRBJ1-1; maybe TRBD1 (6 bases). Trimming pared 5 bases from V and 2 bases from J, leaving 15 bases between. This CDR3 has 15 residues. Germline-derived CDR1 and CDR2 are LGHNT and FRNRAP. The CDR3 reads CASGPGVGGNTEAFF. The CDR3 DNA follows: TGTGCTAGTGGTCCGGGGGTAGGGGGAAACACTGAAGCTTTCTTT. The full variable domain, its missing parts supplied by reference TRBV12-5 and TRBJ1-1, is DARVTQTPRHKVTEMGQEVTMRCQPILGHNTVFWYRQTMMQGLELLAYFRNRAPLDDSGMPKDRFSAEMPDATLATLKIQPSEPRDSAVYFCASGPGVGGNTEAFFGQGTRLTVV.

V usage is TRBV6-5 and J usage is TRBJ2-2; 9 nucleotides agree with TRBD2. Germline values: CDR1 MNHEY, CDR2 SVGAGI. The junction had 3 bases not matched to a gene; V was cut back by 7 bases and J by 0 bases. This CDR3 spans 15 amino acids. CDR3 coding DNA: TGTGCCAGCAAAGGACTAGCGCCGAACACCGGGGAGCTGTTTTTT. As protein: CASKGLAPNTGELFF.

The J gene is TRBJ2-1, the V gene TRBV7-9, with TRBD1 as a possible D gene (5 bases). This CDR3 is 14 amino acids long. Trimming stripped 1 base from V and 5 bases from J, with 9 bases between. CDR1 and CDR2 from the germline V gene are SEHNR and FQNEAQ (reference sequence). CDR3 sequence (DNA): TGTGCCAGCAGCTTAGGAGCAGGGAACAATGAGCAGTTCTTC. Encoded protein: CASSLGAGNNEQFF.

The V gene is TRBV5-1, the J gene TRBJ2-1; TRBD2 matches 12 bases. The CDR3 totals 15 residues. Germline V gives CDR1 SGHRS, CDR2 YFSETQ. J gave up 6 bases and V 4 bases, and 5 bases lay outside the gene matches. Here the CDR3 reads CASSLGTSGFNEQFF. The CDR3 coding sequence is TGCGCCAGCAGCCTCGGGACTAGCGGGTTCAATGAGCAGTTCTTC.

The J gene is TRBJ1-1, the V gene TRBV14; D gene uncertain. V lost 1 base and J 10 bases, leaving 7 bases between the germline ends. The V gene's germline CDR1 is SGHDN and CDR2 FVKESK. This CDR3 comprises 11 residues. The CDR3 is CASSQGPRAFF. CDR3 coding DNA: TGTGCCAGCAGCCAAGGACCCAGAGCTTTCTTT.

This clone was counted between two and nine times. This sequence joins TRBV6-5 and TRBJ2-5; either TRBD1 or TRBD2 may supply D (5 bases each). With 6 bases removed from V and 4 bases from J, the gap between germline ends came to 15 bases. Looked up from germline, CDR1 is MNHEY and CDR2 is SVGAGI. The CDR3 loop spans 14 amino acids. For the CDR3, the DNA is TGTGCCAGCAGGGACCTGGGGGTGGGAGAGACCCAGTACTTC. Translating it yields CASRDLGVGETQYF.

The chain has TRBV3-1 (or the pseudogene TRBV3-2) and TRBJ2-5, with 7 nucleotides matching TRBD1. The CDR3 loop spans 15 amino acids. Unmatched junction bases numbered 6, after V lost 4 bases and J lost 1 base. Per the germline V gene, CDR1 is LGHDT and CDR2 is YNNKEL (reference sequence). CDR3 region: CASSPEGQPQETQYF. CDR3 sequence (DNA): TGTGCCAGCAGCCCAGAGGGACAGCCCCAAGAGACCCAGTACTTC.

The V and J genes are TRBV3-1 (or the pseudogene TRBV3-2) and TRBJ2-7; the D is unclear. V dropped 1 base and J dropped 2 bases, with 12 bases sitting between them. This CDR3 is 15 amino acids long. Germline V gene sequence: CDR1 LGHDT, CDR2 YNNKEL (reference sequence). CDR3 region: CASSQVSTPAYEQYF. The CDR3, as DNA: TGTGCCAGCAGCCAAGTAAGTACACCCGCCTACGAGCAGTACTTC.

DNA of the CDR3: TGTGCCATCCAGGGGGCCACTGAAGCTTTCTTT. This codes for CAIQGATEAFF. V usage is TRBV6-6 and J usage is TRBJ1-1, with 8 positions matching TRBD1. V was pared by 10 bases and J by 4 bases, with 2 bases of the junction left unmatched. The CDR3 length is 11 residues. Per germline, CDR1 MNHNY and CDR2 SVGAGI (reference sequence).

J is TRBJ2-3 and V is TRBV6-2 or TRBV6-3, with D possibly matching TRBD2 (7 bases). Trimming pared 4 bases from V and 2 bases from J, leaving 10 bases between. The CDR3 is made up of 14 amino acids. Germline loops: CDR1 MNHEY, CDR2 SVGEGT. CDR3 coding DNA: TGTGCCAGCAGTTGGGGGGGCCCCACAGATACGCAGTATTTT. It encodes CASSWGGPTDTQYF.